This TCR beta chain is from a study of blood T cell repertoires in COVID-19 (dated by TCRdb to 2018 to 2021). Regarding the study in general: Samples covering the acute and convalescent phases of COVID-19 were provided by collaborators in the United States, Italy and Spain. The repertoires were released in a freely available public database meant as a resource for research on the immune response to SARS-CoV-2. The samples were drawn from the first 160 participants of the ongoing ImmuneRACE study and from some 1,300 subjects provided by 6 global collaborators. Where available, HLA class I and class II types were taken from metadata supplied by the sample provider and were not determined by assay-based typing. The material from the prospective study consisted of cDNA or gDNA derived from T cells, B-cell-depleted T cells, or PBMCs. Subjects who had been exposed to COVID-19, were actively infected with it, or had recovered from it provided the deeply sampled blood TCRbeta repertoires that made up the dataset. A de-identified subject ID, COVID-19 status, age in years and sex were almost always included in the sample metadata. Broader findings and caveats from the paper: The amount of clinical and demographic metadata varied by source and participant and was provided uncurated.

In the case of this clone: The specificity of this receptor is unknown. No much larger clone exists at a distance of one base, and base qualities are not known.

TCRbeta CDR3 regions were amplified from genomic DNA using the immunoSEQ Assay, a bias-controlled multiplex PCR. As for the original processing: Within the assay, amplification of reference gene primers was used to estimate how many nucleated cells each sample contained. To quantify the absolute abundance of each unique TCRbeta CDR3 rearrangement, sequence reads were collapsed and filtered. For each sample, productive Simpson clonality was calculated by taking the square root of Simpson's diversity index across productive rearrangements. This is the immuneACCESS table as TCRdb keeps it, with only in-frame sequences that have V and J called. A part of the clones is gone; compared with another copy, unresolved V genes explain less than half, and the rest is unexplained. V and J calls and clone size are copied from that table; D and trimming were computed from the DNA. The sample yields almost 200,000 clones; 70% to 90% were counted once. Around 0.93% of the sample belongs to the ten largest clones.

The CDR3 has 16 amino acids, counting the end cysteine and phenylalanine. Just the 48-base CDR3 DNA is kept, in frame starting at base 1. Trimming leaves V shorter by 1 base and J shorter by 6 bases, with the junction holding 5 bases beyond the gene matches. Looking up the germline V gene yields CDR1 ENHRY and CDR2 SYGVKD. One collaborating source in Seattle enrolled patients during active infection and followed them longitudinally through the course of disease. Whole blood was collected in K2EDTA tubes by collaborating institutions according to the institutions' own protocols. Collaborator samples were shipped for TCRbeta analysis as frozen whole blood, isolated PBMCs, or DNA extracted from either sample type.

The sequence derives from a man aged 55 to 70 with COVID-19, enrolled during active disease. The sequenced sample consisted of peripheral blood. Recombination connected TRBV10-3 to TRBJ1-5, with 11 junctional bases fitting TRBD1. The base sequence is TGTGCCATCAGTGAGTTCGGACAGGGGGCAGCTCAGCCCCAGCATTTT. Its amino acids are CAISEFGQGAAQPQHF.